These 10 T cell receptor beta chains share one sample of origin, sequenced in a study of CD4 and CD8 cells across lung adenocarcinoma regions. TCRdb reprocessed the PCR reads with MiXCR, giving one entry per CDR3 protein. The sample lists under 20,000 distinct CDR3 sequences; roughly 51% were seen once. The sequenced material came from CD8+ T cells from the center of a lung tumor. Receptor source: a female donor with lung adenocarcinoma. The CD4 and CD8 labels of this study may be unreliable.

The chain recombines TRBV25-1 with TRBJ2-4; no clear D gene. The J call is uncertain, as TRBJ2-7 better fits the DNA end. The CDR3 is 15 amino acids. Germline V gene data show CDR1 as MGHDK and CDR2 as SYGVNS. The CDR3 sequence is CASSESSAGSYEQYF. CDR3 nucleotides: TGTGCCAGCAGTGAATCGTCGGCCGGTTCCTACGAGCAGTACTTC.

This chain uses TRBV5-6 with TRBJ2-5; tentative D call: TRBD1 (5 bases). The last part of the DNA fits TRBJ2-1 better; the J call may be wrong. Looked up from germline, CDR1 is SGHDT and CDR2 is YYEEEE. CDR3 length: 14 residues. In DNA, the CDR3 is TGTGCCAGCAGCCTGAGGTCAAGGGGTTATGAGCAGTTCTTC. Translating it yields CASSLRSRGYEQFF.

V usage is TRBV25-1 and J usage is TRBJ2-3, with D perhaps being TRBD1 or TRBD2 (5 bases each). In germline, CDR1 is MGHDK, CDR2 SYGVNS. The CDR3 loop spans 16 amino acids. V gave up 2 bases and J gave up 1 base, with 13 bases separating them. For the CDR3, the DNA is TGTGCCAGCAGTGAACCGGGGCTGTGTGGCACAGATACGCAGTATTTT. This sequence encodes CASSEPGLCGTDTQYF.

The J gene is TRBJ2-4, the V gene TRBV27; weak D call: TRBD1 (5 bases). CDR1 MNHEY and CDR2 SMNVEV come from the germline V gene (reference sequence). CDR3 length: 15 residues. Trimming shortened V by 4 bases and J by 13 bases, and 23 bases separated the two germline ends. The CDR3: CASSSGMGRTNMQYF. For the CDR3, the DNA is TGTGCCAGCAGTTCAGGGATGGGCCGCACAAATATGCAGTACTTC.

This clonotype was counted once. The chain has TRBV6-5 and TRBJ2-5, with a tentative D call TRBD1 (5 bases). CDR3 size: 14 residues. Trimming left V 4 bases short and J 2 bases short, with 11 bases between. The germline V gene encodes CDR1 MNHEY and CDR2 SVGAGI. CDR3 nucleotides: TGTGCCAGCAGTTTCTGGGGCAGTCAAGAGACCCAGTACTTC. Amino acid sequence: CASSFWGSQETQYF.

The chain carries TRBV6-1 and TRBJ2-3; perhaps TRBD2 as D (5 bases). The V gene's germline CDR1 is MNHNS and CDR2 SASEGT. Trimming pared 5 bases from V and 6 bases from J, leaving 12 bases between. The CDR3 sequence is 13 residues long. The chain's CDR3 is CASSTLGADTQYF. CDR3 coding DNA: TGTGCCAGCAGTACCCTGGGAGCGGATACGCAGTATTTT.

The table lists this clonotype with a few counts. The CDR3 nucleotides are TGTGCCAGCAGTTACTCGCCCACAGGGGGCTTTTCACCCCTCCACTTT. This translates into CASSYSPTGGFSPLHF. This chain connects TRBV6-5 to TRBJ1-6; TRBD1 matches at 9 bases. The germline gives CDR1 MNHEY, CDR2 SVGAGI. The CDR3 has 16 amino acids. Trimming took 0 bases from V and 9 from J; bases not matched to a gene: 6.

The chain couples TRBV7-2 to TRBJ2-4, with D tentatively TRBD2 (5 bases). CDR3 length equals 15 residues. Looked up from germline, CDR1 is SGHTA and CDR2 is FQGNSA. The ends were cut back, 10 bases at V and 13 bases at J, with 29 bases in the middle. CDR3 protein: CATGLAGGDQNTQYF. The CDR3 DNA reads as TGTGCCACCGGGCTGGCGGGCGGTGACCAAAACACCCAGTACTTC.

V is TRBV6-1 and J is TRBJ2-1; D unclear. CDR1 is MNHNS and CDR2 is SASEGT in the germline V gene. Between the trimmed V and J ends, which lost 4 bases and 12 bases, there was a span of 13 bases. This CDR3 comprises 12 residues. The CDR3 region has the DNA TGTGCCAGCAGTGGTAGACAAGATACGCAGTTCTTC. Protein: CASSGRQDTQFF.

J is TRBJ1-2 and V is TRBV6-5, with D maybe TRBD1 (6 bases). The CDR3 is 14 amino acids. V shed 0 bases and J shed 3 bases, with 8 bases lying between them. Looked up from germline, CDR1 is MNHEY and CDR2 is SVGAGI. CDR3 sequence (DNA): TGTGCCAGCAGTTACTCAGGGGGTGACTATGGCTACACCTTC. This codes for CASSYSGGDYGYTF.